The rows below give T cell receptor beta chains drawn from one sample of a study of T-cell reconstitution after alpha-beta-depleted transplantation in children. Each CDR3 protein gets one entry after TCRdb re-called the PCR reads with MiXCR. Of hundreds of thousands of distinct CDR3 sequences in the sample, roughly 15% were seen once. Sequences were derived from PBMCs, mostly from graft donor cells, sampled 360 days after TCRalphabeta/CD19-depleted stem cell transplant. Receptors were obtained from a male patient aged 10-17 years who had a stem cell transplant for acute lymphoblastic leukemia, so the T cells may come from the graft donor. Each CDR3 is given without its conserved first and last residue.

TRBV6-4	11	TRBJ2-1	ASRDWEGNEQF
TRBV5-1	14	TRBJ2-2	ASSLTTGVNTGELF
TRBV6-2/TRBV6-3	19	TRBJ2-6	ASSPGIRGAGEGSGANVLT
TRBV11-2	14	TRBJ2-3	ASSGIFDRSTDTQY
TRBV7-6	12	TRBJ2-1	ASSLALGANEQF
TRBV4-2	15	TRBJ2-4	ASSQEGWWEGLVIQY
TRBV29-1	13	TRBJ2-3	SVLLLAGSTDTQY
TRBV12-3/TRBV12-4	13	TRBJ2-2	ASSLPAGAPGELF
TRBV24-1	13	TRBJ1-2	ATSDGWTGAYGYT
TRBV12-3/TRBV12-4	13	TRBJ2-1	ASSPGTSGGHEQF
TRBV5-4	13	TRBJ1-1	ASSLWDRGQTEAF
TRBV5-1	12	TRBJ2-5	ASSLLATQETQY
TRBV10-1	13	TRBJ2-7	ASSESAGESYEQY
TRBV9	15	TRBJ2-1	ASSVATGGRRNNEQF
TRBV18	15	TRBJ2-2	ASSPDRQGIATGELF
TRBV18	12	TRBJ1-5	ASSQRDSNQPQH
TRBV7-3	12	TRBJ2-3	ASSLTRGGDTQY
TRBV5-1	11	TRBJ2-1	ASSLDWGNEQF
TRBV7-2	7	TRBJ2-5	ATGETQY
TRBV5-1	14	TRBJ1-5	ASSLVPGTGERPQH
TRBV29-1	9	TRBJ1-4	SVEVYEKLF
TRBV18	13	TRBJ2-5	ASSPPAGRGETQY
TRBV5-1	11	TRBJ2-1	ASSLAVVNEQF
TRBV11-2	12	TRBJ1-2	ASSFSRLSEGYT
TRBV5-1	12	TRBJ2-5	ASSKAGGPETQY
TRBV7-9	12	TRBJ2-7	ASSNGLAGYEQY
TRBV20-1	11	TRBJ2-7	SARKDGPYEQY
TRBV4-1	13	TRBJ1-1	ASSQPTGANTEAF
TRBV23-1	15	TRBJ2-6	ASSQSRALSGANVLT
TRBV6-1	13	TRBJ2-1	ASATGVSSYNEQF
TRBV7-8	15	TRBJ2-1	ASAWWKGGVHYNEQF
TRBV9	13	TRBJ2-1	ASSLGGDPHNEQF
TRBV7-6	17	TRBJ2-1	ASSLALPGATHGRNEQF
TRBV2	12	TRBJ2-2	ASSQWIRAGELF
TRBV2	13	TRBJ2-7	ASSGGSPINYEQY
TRBV10-3	13	TRBJ2-7	AITEGTGRSYEQY
TRBV29-1	11	TRBJ2-1	SVDGGLYNEQF
TRBV7-9	13	TRBJ2-7	ASSPILRQTYEQY
TRBV11-2	14	TRBJ1-2	ASSLDAGQGSYGYT
TRBV24-1	13	TRBJ2-5	ATSDSWDSQETQY